Listed below are T cell receptor beta chains from one sample, sequenced in a study of blood T cell repertoires in COVID-19. This table comes from immunoSEQ multiplex PCR, and its TCRdb copy is limited to in-frame clones, with some not included. The data show approximately 340,000 clones, around 88% seen once. Sequenced sample: peripheral blood. Receptor source: a man aged 25-40 years with active or convalescent COVID-19. CDR3s leave out the opening cysteine and the closing phenylalanine or tryptophan.

CDR3aa	v_gene	j_gene
ASRSSFSGANVLT	TRBV21-1	TRBJ2-6
ATSPTSGTWGEQF	TRBV24-1	TRBJ2-1
AWGRGEQPQH	TRBV30	TRBJ1-5
ASSPLPVIPYNEQF	TRBV27	TRBJ2-1
ASRYRGEQY	TRBV11-3	TRBJ2-7
AWRNGQPNTEAF	TRBV30	TRBJ1-1
ASSLQGLSEQY	TRBV19	TRBJ2-7
ASSPLGGRNTGELF	TRBV9	TRBJ2-2
AISGGAEAF	TRBV10-3	TRBJ1-1
ASSSSGSFTGELF	TRBV5-4	TRBJ2-2
ASGLEAQY	TRBV7-2	TRBJ2-5
ASSPPEGTYEQY	TRBV27	TRBJ2-7
ASSLTRRAEAF	TRBV12-3/TRBV12-4	TRBJ1-1
ASSRDEKLF	TRBV6-2/TRBV6-3	TRBJ1-4
ASSHSTTADRDQPQH	TRBV3-1/TRBV3-2	TRBJ1-5
ASTDLARSEQY	TRBV6-5	TRBJ2-7
ASSQDLRNEQF	TRBV3-1/TRBV3-2	TRBJ2-1
ASSYKGGFRNTEAF	TRBV6-2/TRBV6-3	TRBJ1-1
ASSQDLRDSGRSTDTQY	TRBV3-1/TRBV3-2	TRBJ2-3
ASSLITAGTGRKSPLH	TRBV5-5	TRBJ1-6
ASTGTATNYGYT	TRBV19	TRBJ1-2
ATSRTRTFTDTQY	TRBV15	TRBJ2-3
ASSLTGVNSYEQY	TRBV5-1	TRBJ2-7
ASSFGGEAF	TRBV6-1	TRBJ1-1
ASGLRGNQPQH	TRBV12-5	TRBJ1-5
ASSARGNQPQH	TRBV19	TRBJ1-5
ASSPRTGWEKLF	TRBV11-2	TRBJ1-4
ASAGAAQGLQF	TRBV27	TRBJ2-1
ATSRRRDWRRNTEAF	TRBV15	TRBJ1-1
SVEAGVGETQY	TRBV29-1	TRBJ2-5
ASSSQGLNTEAF	TRBV19	TRBJ1-1
ASSPRGQDGYT	TRBV10-1	TRBJ1-2
ASSYPGEGSYEQY	TRBV6-5	TRBJ2-7
AGTSISGTSYNEQF	TRBV5-4	TRBJ2-1